What follows are 2 T cell receptor beta chains derived from one specimen sequenced in a study of shared clonotypes between healthy human individuals. This table comes from immunoSEQ multiplex PCR, and its TCRdb copy is limited to in-frame clones, with some not included. The sample holds 950,000 to 1,300,000 clones, around 75% seen once. The sample consisted of memory CD4+ T cells sorted from blood. The subset denotes: CD45RA-negative fraction. The receptors originated from a man younger than 30 in good health.

About this clone itself: Other DNA sequences in the sample encode the same CDR3. The CDR3 here is CASSIPGGPDTQYF. CDR3 nucleotide sequence: TGTGCCAGTAGTATCCCCGGCGGGCCAGATACGCAGTATTTT. This rearrangement joins TRBV19 to TRBJ2-3, with D possibly matching TRBD2 (5 bases). CDR1 is LNHDA, CDR2 SQIVND, per germline (reference sequence). Trimming pared 3 bases from V and 4 bases from J, leaving 11 bases between. This CDR3 has 14 residues.

The chain recombines TRBV28 with TRBJ1-4; D might be TRBD1 (6 bases). V lost 6 bases and J 5 bases, leaving 10 bases between the germline ends. The CDR3 is 13 amino acids. Germline V gives CDR1 MDHEN, CDR2 SYDVKM. The CDR3 DNA sequence: TGTGCCAGCAGAGTTACAGGGAATGAAAAACTGTTTTTT. Translated: CASRVTGNEKLFF.